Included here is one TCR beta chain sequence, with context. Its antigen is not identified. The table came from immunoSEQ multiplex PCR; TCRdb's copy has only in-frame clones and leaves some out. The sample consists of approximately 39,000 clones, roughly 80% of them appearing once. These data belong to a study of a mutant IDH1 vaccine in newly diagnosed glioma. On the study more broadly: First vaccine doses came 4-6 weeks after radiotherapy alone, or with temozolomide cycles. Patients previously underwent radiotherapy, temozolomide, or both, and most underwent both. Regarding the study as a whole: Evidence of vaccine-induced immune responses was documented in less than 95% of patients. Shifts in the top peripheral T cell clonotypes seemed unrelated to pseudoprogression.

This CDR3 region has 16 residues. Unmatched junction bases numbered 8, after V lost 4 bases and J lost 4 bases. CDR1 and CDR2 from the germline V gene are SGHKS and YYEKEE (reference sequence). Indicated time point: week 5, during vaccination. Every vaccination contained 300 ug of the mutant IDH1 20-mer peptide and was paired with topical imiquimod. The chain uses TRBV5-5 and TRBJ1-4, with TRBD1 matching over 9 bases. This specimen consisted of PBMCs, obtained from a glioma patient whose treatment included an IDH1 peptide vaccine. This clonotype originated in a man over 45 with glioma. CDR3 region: CASSRGTGKNNEKLFF. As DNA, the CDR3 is TGTGCCAGCAGCCGCGGGACAGGGAAGAATAATGAAAAACTGTTTTTT. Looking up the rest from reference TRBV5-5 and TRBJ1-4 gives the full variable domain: DAGVTQSPTHLIKTRGQQVTLRCSPISGHKSVSWYQQVLGQGPQFIFQYYEKEERGRGNFPDRFSARQFPNYSSELNVNALLLGDSALYLCASSRGTGKNNEKLFFGSGTQLSVL.